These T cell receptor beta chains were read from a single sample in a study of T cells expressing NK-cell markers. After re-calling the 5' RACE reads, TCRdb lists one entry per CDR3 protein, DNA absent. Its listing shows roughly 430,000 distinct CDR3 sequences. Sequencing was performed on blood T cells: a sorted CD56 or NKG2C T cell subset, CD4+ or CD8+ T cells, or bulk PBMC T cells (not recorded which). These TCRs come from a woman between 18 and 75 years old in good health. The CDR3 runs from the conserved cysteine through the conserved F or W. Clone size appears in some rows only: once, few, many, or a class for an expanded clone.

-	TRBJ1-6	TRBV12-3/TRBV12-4	CASSLKSAHNSPLHF
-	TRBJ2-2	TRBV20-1	CSAIGFATRSYTGELFF
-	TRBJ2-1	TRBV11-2	CASSLDEGAVEQYF
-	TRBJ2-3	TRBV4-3	CASSQGGQGSSDTQYF
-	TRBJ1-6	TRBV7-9	CASSPRQPNSPLHF
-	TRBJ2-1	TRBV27	CASRNDRDSYNEQFF
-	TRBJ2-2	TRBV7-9	CASSLAGNTGELFF
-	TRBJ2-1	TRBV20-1	CSASASGGANEQFF
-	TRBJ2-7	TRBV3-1	CASSQDPTSGSPSSPYEQYF
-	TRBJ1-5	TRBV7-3	CASSFVGGGQPQHF
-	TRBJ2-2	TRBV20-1	CSARDQLAGGPSNTGELFF
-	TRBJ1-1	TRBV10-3	CAISNPGSEAFF
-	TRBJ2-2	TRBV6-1	CASSSRWGDGITGELFF
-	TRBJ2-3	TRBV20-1	CSATLAETTDTQYF
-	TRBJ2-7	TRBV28	CASSLLGDLRAYEQYF
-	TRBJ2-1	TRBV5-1	CASSLVSSGSNEQFF
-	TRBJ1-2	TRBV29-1	CTTQPGGGGYTF
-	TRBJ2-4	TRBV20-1	CSAPSGLGVSGAKNIQYF
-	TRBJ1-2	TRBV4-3	CASSRGTGGVNYGYTF
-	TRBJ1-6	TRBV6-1	CASSPDRGSPLHF
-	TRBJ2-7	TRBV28	CASGWDRVVEQYF
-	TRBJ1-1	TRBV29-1	CSVGADNTEAFF
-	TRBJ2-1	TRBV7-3	CASSFGGTSATEQFF
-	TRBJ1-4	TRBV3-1	CASSQNRLGTGGEKLFF
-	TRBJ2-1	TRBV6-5	CASSSSGTRTEQFF
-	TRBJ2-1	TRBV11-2	CASSLAPRDRGNEQFF
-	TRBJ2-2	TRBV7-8	CASSLSLEGELFF
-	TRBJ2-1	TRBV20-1	CSARLNRDRVYNEQFF
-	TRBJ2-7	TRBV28	CASSLIGYEQYF
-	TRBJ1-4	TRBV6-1	CASRSTGAGNEKLFF
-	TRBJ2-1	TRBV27	CASESGGGYNEQFF
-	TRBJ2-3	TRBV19	CASSMDSPDTQYF
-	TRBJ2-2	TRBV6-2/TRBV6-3	CASRESTGELFF
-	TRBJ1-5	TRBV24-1	CATSDSTPDGLMPQHF
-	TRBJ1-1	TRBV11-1	CASSLDSGQGSYMNTEAFF
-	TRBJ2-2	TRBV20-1	CSARPPGRHTGELFF
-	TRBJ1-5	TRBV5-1	CASSLGGSGSNQPQHF
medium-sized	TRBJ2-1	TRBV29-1	CSVGPFLISEQFF
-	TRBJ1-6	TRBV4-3	CASSQAGTGNSPLHF
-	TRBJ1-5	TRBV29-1	CSVSEGSQPQHF
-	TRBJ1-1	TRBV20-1	CSARDSGLKTEAFF
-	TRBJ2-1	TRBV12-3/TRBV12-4	CASGLANYNEQFF